This entry lists 20 T cell receptor beta chains sequenced from one sample in a study of cytomegalovirus exposure and HLA in healthy donors. PCR was performed using 60 Vbeta and 13 Jbeta primers. Produced via immunoSEQ multiplex PCR; TCRdb's table is partial and in-frame only. The data contain under 200,000 clones, around 79% of them seen just once; the ten biggest clones take up roughly 7.3%. What was sequenced was PBMCs. The receptor set was obtained from a male donor in good health and CMV-seropositive.

A word on this clone: At the DNA level, this CDR3 is encoded by other sequences in the same sample as well. J is TRBJ2-5 and V is TRBV5-6; TRBD2 agrees at 11 bases. Germline values: CDR1 SGHDT, CDR2 YYEEEE. The CDR3 consists of 14 residues. J lost 3 bases, V lost 2 bases, and 0 bases had no gene match. This CDR3 reads CASSFSGGEETQYF. CDR3 DNA sequence: TGTGCCAGCAGCTTTAGCGGGGGGGAAGAGACCCAGTACTTC.

This chain connects TRBV5-1 to TRBJ2-7, with a weak D call TRBD1 (5 bases). CDR1 and CDR2 from the germline V gene are SGHRS and YFSETQ. V dropped 1 base and J dropped 2 bases, with 10 bases sitting between them. The CDR3 sequence is 14 residues long. The CDR3 sequence is CASSLSPGPYEQYF. The CDR3 region has the DNA TGCGCCAGCAGCTTGTCTCCAGGGCCCTACGAGCAGTACTTC. The full variable domain, with the rest looked up from reference TRBV5-1 and TRBJ2-7, is KAGVTQTPRYLIKTRGQQVTLSCSPISGHRSVSWYQQTPGQGLQFLFEYFSETQRNKGNFPGRFSGRQFSNSRSEMNVSTLELGDSALYLCASSLSPGPYEQYFGPGTRLTVT.

The chain recombines TRBV6-5 with TRBJ1-2; D is unresolved. Per germline, CDR1 MNHEY and CDR2 SVGAGI. V was clipped by 2 bases and J by 8 bases, with 15 bases between them. The CDR3 has 14 residues. CDR3 DNA sequence: TGTGCCAGCAGTTACCAAAGGAGTGTCTGGGGCTACACCTTC. Amino acid sequence: CASSYQRSVWGYTF.

The chain joins TRBV6-5 to TRBJ2-4; tentatively, D is TRBD2 (5 bases). Deletions cut 5 bases from V and 9 bases from J, with 14 bases between. Germline values: CDR1 MNHEY, CDR2 SVGAGI. The CDR3 extends over 13 amino acids. The CDR3: CASSPGRSGIQYF. CDR3 coding DNA: TGTGCCAGCAGTCCAGGACGGAGCGGCATTCAGTACTTC.

V usage is TRBV5-1 and J usage is TRBJ2-2; D gene unclear. This CDR3 region has 14 residues. V shed 0 bases and J shed 5 bases, with 8 bases lying between them. The germline gives CDR1 SGHRS, CDR2 YFSETQ. This CDR3 reads CASSLGHDTGELFF. The CDR3, as DNA: TGCGCCAGCAGCTTGGGACACGATACCGGGGAGCTGTTTTTT. The variable domain in full, completed from reference TRBV5-1 and TRBJ2-2, reads KAGVTQTPRYLIKTRGQQVTLSCSPISGHRSVSWYQQTPGQGLQFLFEYFSETQRNKGNFPGRFSGRQFSNSRSEMNVSTLELGDSALYLCASSLGHDTGELFFGEGSRLTVL.

In its sample, this clone was seen once. V and J are TRBV4-1 and TRBJ2-7; D is perhaps TRBD1 (5 bases). The CDR3 totals 16 residues. V lost 0 bases to trimming and J lost 2 bases, with 14 bases between them. Germline V gives CDR1 MGHRA, CDR2 YSYEKL. In nucleotides, the CDR3 is TGCGCCAGCAGCCAAGATCGGGTGGGCAGGGCCTACGAGCAGTACTTC. It is translated as CASSQDRVGRAYEQYF.

This clone came up once. This chain uses TRBV7-8 with TRBJ2-3; TRBD1 aligns across 10 bases. There are 15 residues in the CDR3. V shed 5 bases, J shed 5 bases, and the junction held 7 bases outside the gene matches. Germline CDR1 SGHVS, CDR2 FQNEAQ. CDR3 in DNA: TGTGCCAGCAGCCTTGACAGGGGGCTAGGAGATACGCAGTATTTT. Amino acids: CASSLDRGLGDTQYF.

CDR3 sequence (DNA): TGTGCCAGCAGATCTCTAGCGGGGGGGCCTCGATACGAGCAGTACTTC. Its protein product is CASRSLAGGPRYEQYF. This chain connects TRBV11-2 to TRBJ2-7, with 12 bases identical to TRBD2. Unmatched junction bases numbered 10, after V lost 6 bases and J lost 4 bases. CDR1 and CDR2 (germline): SGHAT, FQNNGV. The CDR3 is 16 residues long. The full variable domain, in which reference TRBV11-2 and TRBJ2-7 provide the parts outside the CDR3, is EAGVAQSPRYKIIEKRQSVAFWCNPISGHATLYWYQQILGQGPKLLIQFQNNGVVDDSQLPKDRFSAERLKGVDSTLKIQPAKLEDSAVYLCASRSLAGGPRYEQYFGPGTRLTVT.

The genes are TRBV7-9 and TRBJ1-2; no definite D call. The CDR3 extends over 13 amino acids. V was trimmed by 5 bases and J by 7 bases, leaving 14 bases between them. Germline CDR1 SEHNR, CDR2 FQNEAQ (reference sequence). The CDR3 DNA sequence: TGTGCCAGCAGCCTACTGGAGGGAACTGGCTACACCTTC. Its translation is CASSLLEGTGYTF.

V and J are TRBV2 and TRBJ2-5, with 7 bases that match TRBD1. With V trimmed by 10 bases and J by 5 bases, 7 bases remained unmatched. The CDR3 sequence is 12 residues long. The germline gives CDR1 SNHLY, CDR2 FYNNEI. The CDR3 DNA follows: TGTGCCACCTTGGGCAGGGGGGAGACCCAGTACTTC. Encoded protein: CATLGRGETQYF.

This chain uses TRBV18 with TRBJ1-6, with D maybe TRBD1 (6 bases). The germline V gene encodes CDR1 KGHSH and CDR2 LQKENI. V was trimmed by 6 bases and J by 7 bases, leaving 10 bases between them. This CDR3 is 13 amino acids long. The CDR3 loop is CASSSDRNSPLHF. In nucleotides, the CDR3 is TGTGCCAGCTCCTCCGACAGGAATTCACCCCTCCACTTT.

This clone has just one count. The chain is built from TRBV19 and TRBJ1-2; D is perhaps TRBD1 (5 bases). The CDR3 runs 14 residues. Per the germline V gene, CDR1 is LNHDA and CDR2 is SQIVND (reference sequence). V shed 3 bases and J shed 6 bases, with 14 bases lying between them. The CDR3 protein is CASSIRRGDNGYTF. DNA of the CDR3: TGTGCCAGTAGTATCAGAAGGGGCGACAATGGCTACACCTTC.

The V gene is TRBV30, the J gene TRBJ1-1; the match to TRBD1 covers 10 bases. This CDR3 spans 16 amino acids. Germline values: CDR1 GTSNPN, CDR2 SVGIG (reference sequence). Trimming removed 3 bases from V and 0 bases from J; junction bases left unmatched: 7. CDR3 in DNA: TGTGCCTGGAGGCGGGACAGGGGTCGCGTGAACACTGAAGCTTTCTTT. This gives the protein CAWRRDRGRVNTEAFF.

J is TRBJ1-1 and V is TRBV19; 7 bases align to TRBD1. Germline values: CDR1 LNHDA, CDR2 SQIVND (reference sequence). CDR3 size: 11 residues. Germline trimming cut 6 bases from V and 12 bases from J; bases unmatched to any gene: 7. CDR3 DNA: TGTGCCAGTAGAGCCGGGACAGCCTCTTTCTTT. It is translated as CASRAGTASFF.

The chain uses TRBV9 and TRBJ2-7; D is unresolved. The germline gives CDR1 SGDLS, CDR2 YYNGEE. V was pared by 0 bases and J by 2 bases, with 6 bases between. The CDR3 consists of 13 residues. In nucleotides, the CDR3 is TGTGCCAGCAGCGTAGGACTGACCTACGAGCAGTACTTC. The encoded protein is CASSVGLTYEQYF.

The chain has TRBV2 and TRBJ1-5; 7 bases match TRBD1. Germline-derived CDR1 and CDR2 are SNHLY and FYNNEI. This CDR3 has 13 amino acids. Unmatched junction bases numbered 2, after V lost 8 bases and J lost 1 base. The CDR3 sequence: CASRGQSNQPQHF. For the CDR3, the DNA is TGTGCCAGCCGGGGACAGAGCAATCAGCCCCAGCATTTT.

J is TRBJ2-3 and V is TRBV10-2, with D possibly matching TRBD1 (5 bases). CDR1 is WSHSY and CDR2 is SAAADI in the germline V gene. The CDR3 contains 13 residues. Trimming took 10 bases from V and 6 from J, leaving 17 bases between them. The CDR3 DNA follows: TGCGCCACCCAGGGTGGCCCGGTGGATACGCAGTATTTT. Translation: CATQGGPVDTQYF.

The chain uses TRBV30 and TRBJ1-2; the D gene is possibly TRBD1 (6 bases). This CDR3 region has 11 residues. Germline V gene lookup returns CDR1 GTSNPN and CDR2 SVGIG (reference sequence). V was clipped by 8 bases and J by 7 bases, with 14 bases between them. For the CDR3, the DNA is TGTGCCCACAGGGAGAGCGGTGGCTACACCTTC. Amino acid sequence: CAHRESGGYTF.

The CDR3 DNA reads TGTGCCTGGACCCAACCGGGGGTTCGGACTGAAGCTTTCTTT. Translation gives CAWTQPGVRTEAFF. The rearrangement links TRBV30 to TRBJ1-1; D possibly corresponds to TRBD1 (5 bases). The CDR3 totals 14 residues. Germline CDR1 is GTSNPN and CDR2 is SVGIG (reference sequence). Between the trimmed V and J ends, which lost 4 bases and 5 bases, there was a span of 17 bases. Full variable domain (outside the CDR3, taken from reference TRBV30 and TRBJ1-1): SQTIHQWPATLVQPVGSPLSLECTVEGTSNPNLYWYRQAAGRGLQLLFYSVGIGQISSEVPQNLSASRPQDRQFILSSKKLLLSDSGFYLCAWTQPGVRTEAFFGQGTRLTVV.

This chain connects TRBV7-6 to TRBJ2-2, with 12 bases fitting TRBD2. The CDR3 consists of 14 residues. CDR1 SGHVS and CDR2 FNYEAQ come from the germline V gene. The J segment lost 7 bases and the V segment lost 5 bases, leaving 2 bases of the junction unmatched. DNA for the CDR3: TGTGCCAGCAGCGGACTAGCGGGGATCGGGGAGCTGTTTTTT. Amino acids: CASSGLAGIGELFF.